The 31 T cell receptor beta chains listed next were all sequenced from one sample in a study of blood T cell repertoires in COVID-19. This table comes from immunoSEQ multiplex PCR, and its TCRdb copy is limited to in-frame clones, with some not included. Here the sample spans fewer than 95,000 clones, about nine tenths being singletons. The sequenced sample was peripheral blood. The source of these receptors is a man aged 60-69 years with acute or convalescent COVID-19.

The V call is TRBV24-1, the J call TRBJ2-5; 8 bases fit TRBD2. V lost 5 bases, J lost 1 base, and 8 bases stayed unmatched. The CDR3 contains 16 residues. Germline-derived CDR1 and CDR2 are KGHDR and SFDVKD. In DNA form, the CDR3 reads TGTGCCACCAGTGCCCCTGACGGGGGGGCCCAAGAGACCCAGTACTTC. It yields the protein CATSAPDGGAQETQYF.

V gene TRBV12-5 combines with J gene TRBJ1-5, with 8 bases lining up with TRBD1. Germline V gene lookup returns CDR1 LGHNT and CDR2 FRNRAP. CDR3 length equals 16 residues. With 6 bases clipped from V and 3 bases from J, the junction kept 10 bases outside the gene matches. The CDR3 DNA sequence: TGTGCTAGTGGCTCAGGACAGGGCAACAACAATCAGCCCCAGCATTTT. It encodes CASGSGQGNNNQPQHF.

The CDR3 sequence: CAIGGQSGYGYTF. For the CDR3, the DNA is TGTGCCATCGGGGGACAGAGTGGCTATGGCTACACCTTC. This sequence joins TRBV10-3 and TRBJ1-2; TRBD1 agrees at 7 bases. After removal of 8 bases from V and 4 bases from J, the junction contained 7 bases not matched to a gene. The germline CDR1 and CDR2 sequences are ENHRY and SYGVKD. This CDR3 is 13 amino acids long.

The rearrangement joins TRBV5-1 to TRBJ2-5; a weak D match, TRBD2 (5 bases). This CDR3 spans 17 amino acids. Trimming left V 3 bases short and J 2 bases short, with 20 bases between. Germline CDR1 SGHRS, CDR2 YFSETQ. The DNA for the CDR3 is TGCGCCAGCAGCTCCGACTATGACAAGCACGATCAAGAGACCCAGTACTTC. It yields the protein CASSSDYDKHDQETQYF.

The chain joins TRBV19 to TRBJ2-7; tentatively, D is TRBD2 (6 bases). Germline CDR1 is LNHDA and CDR2 is SQIVND (reference sequence). This CDR3 contains 15 residues. V lost 3 bases and J 4 bases, leaving 16 bases between the germline ends. This chain's CDR3 is CASSIRAGIGYEQYF. In DNA, the CDR3 is TGTGCCAGTAGTATTCGGGCGGGGATAGGGTACGAGCAGTACTTC.

J is TRBJ1-2 and V is TRBV9; D ambiguous. The V and J ends lost 0 bases and 3 bases respectively, with 9 bases between them. Germline lookup yields CDR1 SGDLS and CDR2 YYNGEE. The CDR3 spans 14 residues. The CDR3 DNA reads as TGTGCCAGCAGCGTAGGAGCAGACTACTATGGCTACACCTTC. Translated, it gives CASSVGADYYGYTF.

The gene calls are TRBV6-2 or TRBV6-3 and TRBJ1-4, with TRBD1 as a possible D gene (6 bases). Germline CDR1 MNHEY, CDR2 SVGEGT. V was pared by 5 bases and J by 5 bases, with 12 bases between. The CDR3 is made up of 14 amino acids. CDR3 nucleotide sequence: TGTGCCAGCAGTCCCGACAGGAGAAATGAAAAACTGTTTTTT. Its translation is CASSPDRRNEKLFF.

The chain uses TRBV5-1 and TRBJ2-5, with 9 bases lining up with TRBD2. The germline V gene has CDR1 SGHRS and CDR2 YFSETQ. Trimming at V came to 4 bases and at J to 1 base, leaving 11 bases not matched to a gene. This CDR3 contains 17 residues. CDR3 loop: CASSPAGGPRAQETQYF. CDR3 in DNA: TGCGCCAGCAGCCCGGCGGGAGGGCCTCGGGCCCAAGAGACCCAGTACTTC.

V and J are TRBV21-1 and TRBJ1-1. TRBV21-1 is a pseudogene segment. The CDR3 runs to 14 residues. The CDR3 nucleotides read TGTGCCAGCAGCAATAGGCGGATTTGGACTGAAGCTTTCTTT. It encodes CASSNRRIWTEAFF.

The rearrangement links TRBV30 to TRBJ1-1; a possible D gene is TRBD1 (5 bases). Trimming shortened V by 4 bases and J by 1 base, and 7 bases separated the two germline ends. Germline assignment: CDR1 GTSNPN and CDR2 SVGIG (reference sequence). This CDR3 contains 12 residues. CDR3 nucleotides: TGTGCCTGGACCCAGGGGAACACTGAAGCTTTCTTT. Translating gives CAWTQGNTEAFF.

This clone occurred a few times. The chain carries TRBV11-2 and TRBJ1-6, with D possibly matching TRBD1 (6 bases). Trimming took off 1 base at V and 7 bases at J, with 23 bases between the two ends. The CDR3 extends over 19 amino acids. The germline gives CDR1 SGHAT, CDR2 FQNNGV. CDR3 nucleotides: TGTGCCAGCAGCTTAGTGCAGGGATGGGACAAAGCGGGAAATTCACCCCTCCACTTT. Amino acid sequence: CASSLVQGWDKAGNSPLHF.

The rearrangement joins TRBV7-3 to TRBJ2-3, with D possibly matching TRBD2 (6 bases). This CDR3 spans 14 amino acids. Germline V gene data show CDR1 as SGHTA and CDR2 as FQGTGA. Deletions cut 5 bases from V and 9 bases from J, with 18 bases between. The CDR3 loop is CASSPWDSEGTQYF. In DNA form, the CDR3 reads TGTGCCAGCAGCCCGTGGGACTCTGAGGGCACGCAGTATTTT.

The chain couples TRBV5-5 to TRBJ1-4, with 7 nucleotides matching TRBD1. The CDR3 contains 13 residues. CDR1 and CDR2 from the germline V gene are SGHKS and YYEKEE (reference sequence). The V gene end was trimmed by 5 bases and the J gene end by 7 bases; junction bases not matched to a gene: 5. CDR3 bases: TGTGCCAGCAGTCGACAGGGTACTGAAAAACTGTTTTTT. It codes for CASSRQGTEKLFF.

Regarding this clone: The sample holds other DNA sequences that translate to the same CDR3. Here the CDR3 DNA reads TGTGCCAGCAGTTTATCGAGCAATCAGCCCCAGCATTTT. Protein: CASSLSSNQPQHF. The chain combines TRBV12-3 or TRBV12-4 with TRBJ1-5, with unresolved D. This CDR3 contains 13 residues. V lost 2 bases to trimming and J lost 1 base, with 3 bases between them.

The table lists this clone with a few counts. The rearrangement links TRBV11-2 to TRBJ1-2; D possibly corresponds to TRBD1 (5 bases). The CDR3 runs to 15 residues. Germline-derived CDR1 and CDR2 are SGHAT and FQNNGV. V lost 0 bases, J lost 3 bases, and 11 bases lay in between. Here the CDR3 DNA reads TGTGCCAGCAGCTTAGATCCGGCGGGGCACTATGGCTACACCTTC. It translates to CASSLDPAGHYGYTF.

The table lists this clone with a count of one. CDR3 sequence: CASSLVAGASTDTQYF. The DNA for the CDR3 is TGTGCCAGCTCACTTGTAGCGGGGGCCAGCACAGATACGCAGTATTTT. The V call is TRBV18, the J call TRBJ2-3; the match to TRBD2 covers 9 bases. Germline CDR1 KGHSH, CDR2 LQKENI. The CDR3 consists of 16 residues. Trimming took 4 bases from V and 0 from J; bases not matched to a gene: 5.

This chain uses TRBV10-3 with TRBJ2-3, with D possibly being TRBD2 (6 bases). The CDR3 covers 13 residues. Trimming stripped 3 bases from V and 3 bases from J, with 7 bases between. Germline V gene sequence: CDR1 ENHRY, CDR2 SYGVKD. CDR3 protein: CAISDGGTDTQYF. The CDR3 nucleotides are TGTGCCATCAGTGATGGGGGGACAGATACGCAGTATTTT.

The genes are TRBV29-1 and TRBJ2-6; D is ambiguous. V lost 6 bases and J lost 0, with 6 bases in between. Germline V gene lookup returns CDR1 SQVTM and CDR2 ANQGSEA. This CDR3 has 13 residues. CDR3: CSVQSSGANVLTF. CDR3 nucleotide sequence: TGCAGCGTACAGAGCTCTGGGGCCAACGTCCTGACTTTC.

The chain links TRBV2 to TRBJ2-2; 11 nucleotides agree with TRBD1. The CDR3 is made up of 14 amino acids. The ends lost 3 bases at V and 6 bases at J; junction bases unmatched: 0. Germline loops: CDR1 SNHLY, CDR2 FYNNEI. The CDR3 protein is CASSEGQGAGELFF. The CDR3 region has the DNA TGTGCCAGCAGTGAGGGACAGGGGGCCGGGGAGCTGTTTTTT.

The genes are TRBV12-3 or TRBV12-4 and TRBJ2-2; D is unclear. The CDR3 is 13 residues long. Trimming pared 3 bases from V and 4 bases from J, leaving 6 bases between. CDR3 nucleotide sequence: TGTGCCAGCAGTTTTTCTAGCACCGGGGAGCTGTTTTTT. This translates into CASSFSSTGELFF.

This clone has a handful of counts. This chain connects TRBV29-1 to TRBJ2-1, with D possibly being TRBD1 (6 bases). Trimming removed 6 bases at V and 5 bases at J, with 20 bases between. The CDR3 is made up of 15 amino acids. The germline CDR1 and CDR2 sequences are SQVTM and ANQGSEA. CDR3 sequence reads: CSVAHRDWGDNEQFF. The CDR3 DNA reads as TGCAGCGTAGCACACAGGGATTGGGGCGACAATGAGCAGTTCTTC.

The chain links TRBV27 to TRBJ2-1, with 9 positions matching TRBD2. Germline V gives CDR1 MNHEY, CDR2 SMNVEV (reference sequence). The CDR3 has 16 amino acids. After removal of 4 bases from V and 3 bases from J, the junction contained 7 bases not matched to a gene. CDR3 DNA: TGTGCCAGCAGTTCCGTGACTAGCGGATACTACAATGAGCAGTTCTTC. Translation gives CASSSVTSGYYNEQFF.

This clone showed up just a few times. The rearrangement uses TRBV4-2 and TRBJ2-7, with 11 nucleotides matching TRBD2. The CDR3 runs 15 residues. V lost 3 bases and J lost 6; bases outside the gene matches: 7. Germline V gives CDR1 LGHNA, CDR2 YNFKEQ. This CDR3 reads CASSHQLAGEIEQYF. The DNA of the CDR3 is TGTGCCAGCAGCCACCAACTAGCGGGGGAAATCGAGCAGTACTTC.

The rearrangement joins TRBV5-1 to TRBJ2-1; D call uncertain. The germline V and J ends were trimmed by 0 bases and 7 bases, with 8 bases remaining between them. The CDR3 is 13 residues long. The germline CDR1 and CDR2 sequences are SGHRS and YFSETQ. In DNA form, the CDR3 reads TGCGCCAGCAGCTTGGGTCAGATGAATGAGCAGTTCTTC. As protein: CASSLGQMNEQFF.

The chain combines TRBV11-3 with TRBJ2-2; D unresolved. The V end was cut by 3 bases, the J end by 4 bases, with 12 bases between. This CDR3 spans 15 amino acids. Germline loops: CDR1 SGHNT, CDR2 YENEEA. The DNA of the CDR3 is TGTGCCAGCAGCTTGTACGGTACCGTCACCGGGGAGCTGTTTTTT. It is translated as CASSLYGTVTGELFF.

This chain connects TRBV20-1 to TRBJ2-7; D is possibly TRBD1 (5 bases). The CDR3 covers 11 residues. The V and J ends lost 6 bases and 5 bases respectively, with 11 bases between them. From germline, CDR1 is DFQATT and CDR2 SNEGSKA (reference sequence). The chain's CDR3 is CSALRVNEQYF. DNA for the CDR3: TGCAGTGCGCTCAGGGTCAACGAGCAGTACTTC.

This clone was observed a handful of times. The J gene is TRBJ2-7, the V gene TRBV5-1; maybe TRBD2 (5 bases). Trimming shortened V by 3 bases and J by 3 bases, and 7 bases separated the two germline ends. This CDR3 contains 12 residues. CDR1 SGHRS and CDR2 YFSETQ come from the germline V gene. The CDR3 DNA follows: TGCGCCAGCAGCTCCGGGAACTACGAGCAGTACTTC. This gives the protein CASSSGNYEQYF.

The CDR3 sequence: CASSPPAGENSPLHF. Here the CDR3 DNA reads TGTGCCAGCTCACCCCCCGCAGGGGAGAATTCACCCCTCCACTTT. The J gene is TRBJ1-6, the V gene TRBV18, with D perhaps TRBD1 (6 bases). CDR3 length: 15 residues. Germline V gives CDR1 KGHSH, CDR2 LQKENI. Trimming removed 3 bases from V and 7 bases from J, with 13 bases in between.

V usage is TRBV9 and J usage is TRBJ2-7; the match to TRBD2 covers 9 bases. V shed 0 bases and J 4 bases; nucleotides not matched to a gene: 5. This CDR3 contains 15 residues. Germline loops: CDR1 SGDLS, CDR2 YYNGEE. This chain's CDR3 is CASSVGLAGYYEQYF. The CDR3 DNA reads as TGTGCCAGCAGCGTAGGTCTAGCGGGATATTACGAGCAGTACTTC.

The chain combines TRBV29-1 with TRBJ2-1; 9 nucleotides agree with TRBD1. Germline lookup yields CDR1 SQVTM and CDR2 ANQGSEA. The CDR3 covers 12 residues. The ends lost 3 bases at V and 7 bases at J; junction bases unmatched: 1. In DNA form, the CDR3 reads TGCAGCGTTGATGGACAGGGGAATGAGCAGTTCTTC. Residues: CSVDGQGNEQFF.

This clone was detected once. This rearrangement joins TRBV24-1 to TRBJ2-3; D is ambiguous. The CDR3 loop spans 13 amino acids. V was clipped by 3 bases and J by 3 bases, with 6 bases between them. CDR1 and CDR2 from the germline V gene are KGHDR and SFDVKD. CDR3 sequence: CATSDPRTDTQYF. The CDR3 DNA follows: TGTGCCACCAGTGATCCCCGGACAGATACGCAGTATTTT.